The clone carrying this T cell receptor beta chain was recorded a few times. Its antigen is undetermined. The sample comes from a study of T-cell reconstitution after alpha-beta-depleted transplantation in children. The TCRbeta library was prepared with unique molecular identifiers. A single record per CDR3 protein comes from TCRdb applying MiXCR to the PCR reads. The profile shows approximately 630,000 distinct CDR3 sequences, roughly 14% of them singletons. Findings and limits, study-wide: As was reported, about two months after transplant, alpha-beta T cells came from several hundred expanded graft clones. T-cell counts and diversity were attributed mostly to newly produced T cells one year after transplant.

Trimming removed 5 bases at V and 5 bases at J, with 15 bases between. The CDR3 sequence is 15 residues long. The source was PBMCs, collected before TCRalphabeta/CD19-depleted stem cell transplant. This chain uses TRBV12-3 or TRBV12-4 with TRBJ1-4; D gene uncertain. This receptor was obtained from a girl aged 2 to 10 with congenital amegakaryocytic thrombocytopenia, due to receive a stem cell transplant. The CDR3 sequence is CASSPYIERNEKLFF. The CDR3, as DNA: TGTGCCAGCAGTCCATATATTGAAAGGAATGAAAAACTGTTTTTT.